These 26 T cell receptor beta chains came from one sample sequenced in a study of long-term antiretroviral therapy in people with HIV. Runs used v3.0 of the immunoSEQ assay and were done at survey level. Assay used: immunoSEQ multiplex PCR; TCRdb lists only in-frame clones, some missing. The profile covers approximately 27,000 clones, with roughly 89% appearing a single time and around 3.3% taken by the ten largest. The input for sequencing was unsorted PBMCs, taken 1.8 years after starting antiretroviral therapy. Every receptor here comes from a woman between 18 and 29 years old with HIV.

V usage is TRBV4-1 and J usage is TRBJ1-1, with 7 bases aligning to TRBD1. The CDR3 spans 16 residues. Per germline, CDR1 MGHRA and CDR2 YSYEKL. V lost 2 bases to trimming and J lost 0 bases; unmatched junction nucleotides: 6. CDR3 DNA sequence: TGCGCCAGCAGCCAATTAACAGGGGATATGAACACTGAAGCTTTCTTT. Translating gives CASSQLTGDMNTEAFF.

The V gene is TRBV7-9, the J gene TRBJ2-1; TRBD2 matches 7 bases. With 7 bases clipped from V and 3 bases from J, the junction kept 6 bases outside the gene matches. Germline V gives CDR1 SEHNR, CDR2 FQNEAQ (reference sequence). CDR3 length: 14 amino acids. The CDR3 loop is CASNSLADYNEQFF. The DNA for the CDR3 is TGTGCCAGCAACTCGCTAGCGGACTACAATGAGCAGTTCTTC. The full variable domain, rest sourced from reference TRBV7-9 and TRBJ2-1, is DTGVSQNPRHKITKRGQNVTFRCDPISEHNRLYWYRQTLGQGPEFLTYFQNEAQLEKSRLLSDRFSAERPKGSFSTLEIQRTEQGDSAMYLCASNSLADYNEQFFGPGTRLTVL.

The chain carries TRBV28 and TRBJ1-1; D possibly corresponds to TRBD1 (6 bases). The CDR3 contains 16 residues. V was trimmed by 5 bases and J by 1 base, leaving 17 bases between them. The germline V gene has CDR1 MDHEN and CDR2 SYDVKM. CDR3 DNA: TGTGCCAGCAGTCTCCTGATAGGGACAAAGAACACTGAAGCTTTCTTT. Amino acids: CASSLLIGTKNTEAFF.

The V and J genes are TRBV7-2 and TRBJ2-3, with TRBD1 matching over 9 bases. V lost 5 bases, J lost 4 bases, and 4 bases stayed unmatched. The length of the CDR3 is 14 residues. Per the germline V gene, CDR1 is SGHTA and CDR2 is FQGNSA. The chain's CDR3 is CASSPWTGADTQYF. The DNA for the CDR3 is TGTGCCAGCAGCCCCTGGACAGGGGCAGATACGCAGTATTTT.

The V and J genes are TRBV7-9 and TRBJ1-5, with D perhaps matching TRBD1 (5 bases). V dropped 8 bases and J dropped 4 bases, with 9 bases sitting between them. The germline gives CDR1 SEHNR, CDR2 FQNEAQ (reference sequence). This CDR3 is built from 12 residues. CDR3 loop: CASGGGNQPQHF. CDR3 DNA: TGTGCCAGCGGGGGAGGAAATCAGCCCCAGCATTTT.

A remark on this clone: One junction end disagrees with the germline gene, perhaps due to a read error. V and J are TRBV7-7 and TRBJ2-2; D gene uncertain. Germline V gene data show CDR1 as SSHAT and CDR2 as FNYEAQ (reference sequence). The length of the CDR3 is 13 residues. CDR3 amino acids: CASSPTAAGELFF. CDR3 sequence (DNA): TGTGCTAGCAGCCCAACTGCAGCCGGGGAGCTGTTTTTT.

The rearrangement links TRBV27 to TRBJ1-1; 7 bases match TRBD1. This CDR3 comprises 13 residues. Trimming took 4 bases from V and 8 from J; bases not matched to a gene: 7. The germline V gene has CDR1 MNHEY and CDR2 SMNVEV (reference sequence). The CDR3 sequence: CASSSGGRPEAFF. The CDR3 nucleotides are TGTGCCAGCAGTTCAGGGGGACGCCCAGAAGCTTTCTTT.

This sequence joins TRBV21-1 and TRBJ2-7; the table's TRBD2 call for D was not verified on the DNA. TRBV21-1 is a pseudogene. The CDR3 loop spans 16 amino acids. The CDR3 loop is CASSPPKKLAGKEQYF. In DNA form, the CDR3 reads TGTGCCAGCAGCCCACCTAAAAAACTAGCGGGAAAGGAGCAGTACTTC.

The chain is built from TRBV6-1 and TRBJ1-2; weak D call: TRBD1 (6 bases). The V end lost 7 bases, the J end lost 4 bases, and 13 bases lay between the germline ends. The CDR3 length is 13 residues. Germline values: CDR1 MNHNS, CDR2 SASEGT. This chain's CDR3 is CASTQPTGYGYTF. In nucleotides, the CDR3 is TGTGCCAGCACTCAACCGACAGGCTATGGCTACACCTTC.

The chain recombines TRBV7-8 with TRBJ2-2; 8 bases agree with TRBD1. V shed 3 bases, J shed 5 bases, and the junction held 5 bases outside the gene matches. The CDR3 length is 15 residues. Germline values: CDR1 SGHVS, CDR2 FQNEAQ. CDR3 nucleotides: TGTGCCAGCAGCTTTCCCCGGACAGGGACCGGGGAGCTGTTTTTT. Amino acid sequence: CASSFPRTGTGELFF.

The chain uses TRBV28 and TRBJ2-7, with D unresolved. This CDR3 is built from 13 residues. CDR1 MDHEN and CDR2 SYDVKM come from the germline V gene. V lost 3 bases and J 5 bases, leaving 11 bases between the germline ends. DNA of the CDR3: TGTGCCAGCAGTTTTTTTTCCAGAAACGAGCAGTACTTC. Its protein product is CASSFFSRNEQYF.

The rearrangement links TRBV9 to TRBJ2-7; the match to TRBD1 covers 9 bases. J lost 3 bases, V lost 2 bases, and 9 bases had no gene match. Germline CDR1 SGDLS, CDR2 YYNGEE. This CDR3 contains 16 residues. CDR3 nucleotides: TGTGCCAGCAGCGTCGGCTCGGACAGGGGATACTACGAGCAGTACTTC. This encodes CASSVGSDRGYYEQYF.

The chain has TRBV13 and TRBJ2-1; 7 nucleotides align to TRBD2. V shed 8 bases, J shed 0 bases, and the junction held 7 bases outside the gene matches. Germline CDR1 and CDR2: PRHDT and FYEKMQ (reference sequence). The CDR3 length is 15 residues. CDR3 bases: TGTGCCAGCTCCGGGGGGTACTCCTCCTACAATGAGCAGTTCTTC. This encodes CASSGGYSSYNEQFF.

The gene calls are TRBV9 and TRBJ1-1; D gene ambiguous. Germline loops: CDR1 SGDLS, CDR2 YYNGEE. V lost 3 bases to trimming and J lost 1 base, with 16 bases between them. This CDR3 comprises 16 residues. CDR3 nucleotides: TGTGCCAGCAGCGCGACCCTTCGAGGAGCGAACACTGAAGCTTTCTTT. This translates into CASSATLRGANTEAFF.

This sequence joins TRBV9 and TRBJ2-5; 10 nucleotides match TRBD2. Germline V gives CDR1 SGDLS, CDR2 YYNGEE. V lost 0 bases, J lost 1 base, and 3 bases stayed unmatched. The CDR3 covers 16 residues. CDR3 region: CASSVGLAGAQETQYF. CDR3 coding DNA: TGTGCCAGCAGCGTAGGGCTAGCGGGAGCCCAAGAGACCCAGTACTTC.

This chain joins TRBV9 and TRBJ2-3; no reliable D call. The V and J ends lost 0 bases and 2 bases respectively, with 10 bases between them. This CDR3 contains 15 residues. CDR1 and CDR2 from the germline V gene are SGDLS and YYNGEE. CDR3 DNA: TGTGCCAGCAGCGTAGTAGTTACTCCCACAGATACGCAGTATTTT. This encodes CASSVVVTPTDTQYF.

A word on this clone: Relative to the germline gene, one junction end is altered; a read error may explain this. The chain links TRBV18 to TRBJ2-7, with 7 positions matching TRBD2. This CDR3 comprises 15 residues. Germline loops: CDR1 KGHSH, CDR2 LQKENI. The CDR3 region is CASPPPSSGAYEQYF. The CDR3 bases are TGTGCCAGCCCACCACCGTCCAGCGGGGCCTACGAGCAGTACTTC.

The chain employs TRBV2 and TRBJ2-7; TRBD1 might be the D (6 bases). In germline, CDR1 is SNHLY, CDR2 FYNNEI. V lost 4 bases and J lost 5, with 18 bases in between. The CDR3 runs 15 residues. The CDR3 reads CASSVPRGGLDEQYF. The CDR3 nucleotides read TGTGCCAGCAGTGTCCCCAGGGGCGGCCTGGACGAGCAGTACTTC.

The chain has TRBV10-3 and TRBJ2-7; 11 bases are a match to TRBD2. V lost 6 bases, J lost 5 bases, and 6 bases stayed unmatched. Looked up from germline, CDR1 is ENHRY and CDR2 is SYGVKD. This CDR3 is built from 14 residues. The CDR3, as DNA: TGTGCCATCAGGTTAGCGGGAGGGCGCCACGAGCAGTACTTC. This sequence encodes CAIRLAGGRHEQYF.

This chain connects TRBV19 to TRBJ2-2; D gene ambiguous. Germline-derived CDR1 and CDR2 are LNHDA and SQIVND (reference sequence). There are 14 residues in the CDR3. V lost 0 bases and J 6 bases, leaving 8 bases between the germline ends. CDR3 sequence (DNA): TGTGCCAGTAGTATAGAGGGATTTGCCGGGGAGCTGTTTTTT. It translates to CASSIEGFAGELFF.

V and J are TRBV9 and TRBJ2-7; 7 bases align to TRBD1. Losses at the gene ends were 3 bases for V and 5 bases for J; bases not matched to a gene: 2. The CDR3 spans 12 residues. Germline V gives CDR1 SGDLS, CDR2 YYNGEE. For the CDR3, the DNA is TGTGCCAGCAGCGGCGACAGGGACGAGCAGTACTTC. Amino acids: CASSGDRDEQYF.

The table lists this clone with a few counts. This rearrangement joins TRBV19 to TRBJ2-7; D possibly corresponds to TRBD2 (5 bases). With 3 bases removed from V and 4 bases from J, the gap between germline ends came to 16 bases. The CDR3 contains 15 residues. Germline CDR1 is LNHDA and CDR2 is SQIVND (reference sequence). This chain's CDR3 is CASSILVGAAYEQYF. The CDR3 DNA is TGTGCCAGTAGTATTCTGGTGGGAGCGGCATACGAGCAGTACTTC.

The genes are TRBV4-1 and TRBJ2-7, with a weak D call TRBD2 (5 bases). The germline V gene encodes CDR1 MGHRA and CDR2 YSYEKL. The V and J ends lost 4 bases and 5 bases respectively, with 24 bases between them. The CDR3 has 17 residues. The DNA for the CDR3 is TGCGCCAGCAGCCCCCCGGGCTTCTCCATCGGGGTCCACGAGCAGTACTTC. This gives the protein CASSPPGFSIGVHEQYF.

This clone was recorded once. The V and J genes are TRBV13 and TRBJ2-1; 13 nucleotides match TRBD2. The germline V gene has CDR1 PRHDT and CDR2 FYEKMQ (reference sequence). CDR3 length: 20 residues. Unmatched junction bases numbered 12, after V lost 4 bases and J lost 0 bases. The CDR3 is CASSYELGLAGNSSYNEQFF. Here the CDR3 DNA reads TGTGCCAGCAGCTATGAACTGGGACTAGCGGGAAACAGCTCCTACAATGAGCAGTTCTTC.

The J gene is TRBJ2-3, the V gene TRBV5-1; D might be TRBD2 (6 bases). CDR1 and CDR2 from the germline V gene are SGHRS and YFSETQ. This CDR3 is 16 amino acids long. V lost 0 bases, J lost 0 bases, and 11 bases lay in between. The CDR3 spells CASSLEDGTSTDTQYF. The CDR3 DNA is TGCGCCAGCAGCTTGGAGGATGGGACTAGCACAGATACGCAGTATTTT.

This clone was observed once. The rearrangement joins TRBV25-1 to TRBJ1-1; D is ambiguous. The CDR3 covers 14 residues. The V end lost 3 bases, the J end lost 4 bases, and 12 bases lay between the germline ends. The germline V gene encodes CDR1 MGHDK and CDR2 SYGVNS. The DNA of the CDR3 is TGTGCCAGCAGTGACGGACGGAGGATCACTGAAGCTTTCTTT. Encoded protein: CASSDGRRITEAFF.